The subject of this entry is one T cell receptor beta chain. Its target is not known. The data were obtained in a study of T cell responses to AZD1222 COVID-19 vaccine. General observations from the study: Along spike, vaccine-associated CD4 TCRs were found throughout, with dominance at 160-218 and 743-854. Nearly half of spike-specific TCRs reportedly go after variant regions that carry no mutations. Only after the peak T cell response were repertoires sampled. Spike-specific TCR repertoires showed rising breadth and depth after two AZD1222 doses.

The CDR3 has 12 residues. CDR1 and CDR2 from the germline V gene are SEHNR and FQNEAQ (reference sequence). V dropped 6 bases and J dropped 8 bases, with 11 bases sitting between them. Repertoires were generated with immunoSEQ multiplex PCR, while TCRdb's copy carries only in-frame clones and drops some. Of 100,000 to 140,000 clones listed, roughly 89% are singletons. The material sequenced was peripheral blood, taken on day 0 of AZD1222 vaccination. V usage is TRBV7-9 and J usage is TRBJ2-1; no clear D gene. The receptor comes from an adult in good health. The DNA for the CDR3 is TGTGCCAGCAGAGAAGATCAAGATGAGCAGTTCTTC. Residues: CASREDQDEQFF. Variable domain in full (rest from reference TRBV7-9 and TRBJ2-1): DTGVSQNPRHKITKRGQNVTFRCDPISEHNRLYWYRQTLGQGPEFLTYFQNEAQLEKSRLLSDRFSAERPKGSFSTLEIQRTEQGDSAMYLCASREDQDEQFFGPGTRLTVL.